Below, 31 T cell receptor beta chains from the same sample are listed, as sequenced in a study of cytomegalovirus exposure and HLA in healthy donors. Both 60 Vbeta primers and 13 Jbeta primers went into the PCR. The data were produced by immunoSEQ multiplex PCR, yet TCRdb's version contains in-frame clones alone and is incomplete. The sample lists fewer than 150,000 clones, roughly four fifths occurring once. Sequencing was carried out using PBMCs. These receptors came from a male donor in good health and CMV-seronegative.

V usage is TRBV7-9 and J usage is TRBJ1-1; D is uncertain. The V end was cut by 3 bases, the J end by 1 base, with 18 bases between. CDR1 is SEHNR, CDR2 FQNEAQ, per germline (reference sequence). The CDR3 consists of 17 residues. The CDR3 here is CASSLGAPGFGNTEAFF. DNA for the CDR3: TGTGCCAGCAGCTTGGGAGCGCCGGGGTTCGGGAACACTGAAGCTTTCTTT.

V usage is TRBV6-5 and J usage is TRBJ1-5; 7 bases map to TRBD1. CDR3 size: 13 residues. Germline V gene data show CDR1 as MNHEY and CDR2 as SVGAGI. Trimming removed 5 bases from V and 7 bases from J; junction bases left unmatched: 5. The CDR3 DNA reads TGTGCCAGCAGTCCAAGGGGGCTCCAGCCCCAGCATTTT. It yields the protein CASSPRGLQPQHF.

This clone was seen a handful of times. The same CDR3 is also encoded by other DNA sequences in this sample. The CDR3 protein is CASSQDQGVLYEKLFF. CDR3 in DNA: TGCGCCAGCAGCCAAGATCAAGGGGTCCTATATGAAAAACTGTTTTTT. V is TRBV4-3 and J is TRBJ1-4; perhaps TRBD1 as D (5 bases). Germline-derived CDR1 and CDR2 are LGHNA and YSLEER. This CDR3 has 16 residues. Trimming cost V 0 bases and J 6 bases, with 14 bases left between them.

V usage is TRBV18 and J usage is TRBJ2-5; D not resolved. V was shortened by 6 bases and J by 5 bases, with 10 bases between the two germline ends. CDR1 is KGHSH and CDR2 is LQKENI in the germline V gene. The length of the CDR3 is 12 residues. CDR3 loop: CASSEPRETQYF. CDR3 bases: TGTGCCAGCTCTGAACCGCGGGAGACCCAGTACTTC. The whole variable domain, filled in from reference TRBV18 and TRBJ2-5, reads NAGVMQNPRHLVRRRGQEARLRCSPMKGHSHVYWYRQLPEEGLKFMVYLQKENIIDESGMPKERFSAEFPKEGPSILRIQQVVRGDSAAYFCASSEPRETQYFGPGTRLLVL.

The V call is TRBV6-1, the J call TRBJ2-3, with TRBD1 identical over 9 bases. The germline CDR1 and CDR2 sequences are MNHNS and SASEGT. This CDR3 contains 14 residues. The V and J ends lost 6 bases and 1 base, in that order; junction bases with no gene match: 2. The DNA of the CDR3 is TGTGCCAGCAGATGGACAGGGGGCACAGATACGCAGTATTTT. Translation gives CASRWTGGTDTQYF.

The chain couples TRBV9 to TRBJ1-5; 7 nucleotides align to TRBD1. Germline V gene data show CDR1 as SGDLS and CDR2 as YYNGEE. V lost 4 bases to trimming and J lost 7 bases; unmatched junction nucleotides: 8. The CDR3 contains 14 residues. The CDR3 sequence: CASSPGTAAQPQHF. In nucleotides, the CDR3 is TGTGCCAGCAGCCCCGGGACAGCGGCCCAGCCCCAGCATTTT.

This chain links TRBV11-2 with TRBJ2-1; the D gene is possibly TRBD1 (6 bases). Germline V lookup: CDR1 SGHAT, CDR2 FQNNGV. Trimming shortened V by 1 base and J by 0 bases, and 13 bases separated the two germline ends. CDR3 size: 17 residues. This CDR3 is CASSLGPGEGSYNEQFF. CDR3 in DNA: TGTGCCAGCAGCTTAGGCCCAGGGGAAGGCTCCTACAATGAGCAGTTCTTC.

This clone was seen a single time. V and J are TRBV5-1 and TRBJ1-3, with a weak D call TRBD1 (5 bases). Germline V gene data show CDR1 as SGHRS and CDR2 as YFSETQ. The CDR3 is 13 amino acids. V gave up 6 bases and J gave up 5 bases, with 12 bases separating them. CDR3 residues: CASKQDGRNTIYF. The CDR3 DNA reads TGCGCCAGCAAACAGGACGGCAGAAACACCATATATTTT.

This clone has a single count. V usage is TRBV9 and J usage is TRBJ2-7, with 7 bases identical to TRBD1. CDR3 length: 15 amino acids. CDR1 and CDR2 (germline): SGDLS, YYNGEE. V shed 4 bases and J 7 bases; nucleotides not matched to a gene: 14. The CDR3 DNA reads TGTGCCAGCAGCCCTCCTAGGGACAGCGGCGGGGAGCAGTACTTC. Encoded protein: CASSPPRDSGGEQYF.

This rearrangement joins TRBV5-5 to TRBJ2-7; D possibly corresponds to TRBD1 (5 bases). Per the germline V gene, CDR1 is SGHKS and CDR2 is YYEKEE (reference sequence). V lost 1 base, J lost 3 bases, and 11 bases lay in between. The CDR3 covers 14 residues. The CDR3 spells CASSLPLTGYEQYF. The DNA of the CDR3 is TGTGCCAGCAGCTTGCCTCTTACAGGCTACGAGCAGTACTTC.

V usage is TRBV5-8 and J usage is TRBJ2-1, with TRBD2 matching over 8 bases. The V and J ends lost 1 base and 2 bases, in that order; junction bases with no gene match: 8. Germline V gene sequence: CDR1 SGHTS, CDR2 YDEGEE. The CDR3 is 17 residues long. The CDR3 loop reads CASSLFPAGDPYNEQFF. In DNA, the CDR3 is TGTGCCAGCAGCTTGTTTCCAGCGGGAGACCCCTACAATGAGCAGTTCTTC. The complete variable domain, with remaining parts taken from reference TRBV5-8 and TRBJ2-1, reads EAGVTQSPTHLIKTRGQQATLRCSPISGHTSVYWYQQALGLGLQFLLWYDEGEERNRGNFPPRFSGRQFPNYSSELNVNALELEDSALYLCASSLFPAGDPYNEQFFGPGTRLTVL.

CDR3 amino acids: CASSLAGVYEQYF. The CDR3 bases are TGCGCCAGCAGCTTGGCCGGAGTCTACGAGCAGTACTTC. This sequence joins TRBV5-1 and TRBJ2-7; no definite D call. The CDR3 consists of 13 residues. CDR1 and CDR2 (germline): SGHRS, YFSETQ. The germline V and J ends were trimmed by 0 bases and 3 bases, with 7 bases remaining between them.

The CDR3, as DNA: TGTGCCTGGAGTATCGGGACAGGGGGCTCCTACGAGCAGTACTTC. It encodes CAWSIGTGGSYEQYF. The genes are TRBV30 and TRBJ2-7; 11 nucleotides line up with TRBD1. Looked up from germline, CDR1 is GTSNPN and CDR2 is SVGIG (reference sequence). This CDR3 has 15 amino acids. The ends lost 2 bases at V and 0 bases at J; junction bases unmatched: 3.

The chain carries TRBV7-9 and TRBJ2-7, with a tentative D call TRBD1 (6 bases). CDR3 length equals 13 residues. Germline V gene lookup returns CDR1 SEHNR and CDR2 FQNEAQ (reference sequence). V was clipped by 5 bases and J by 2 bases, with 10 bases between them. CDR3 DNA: TGTGCCAGCAGCCCGACAGGTCCCTACGAGCAGTACTTC. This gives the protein CASSPTGPYEQYF.

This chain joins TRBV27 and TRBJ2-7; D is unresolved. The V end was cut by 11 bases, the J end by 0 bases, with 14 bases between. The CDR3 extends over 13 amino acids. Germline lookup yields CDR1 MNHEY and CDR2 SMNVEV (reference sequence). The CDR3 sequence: CAPRCGFSYEQYF. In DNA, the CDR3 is TGTGCCCCCCGTTGTGGCTTCTCCTACGAGCAGTACTTC.

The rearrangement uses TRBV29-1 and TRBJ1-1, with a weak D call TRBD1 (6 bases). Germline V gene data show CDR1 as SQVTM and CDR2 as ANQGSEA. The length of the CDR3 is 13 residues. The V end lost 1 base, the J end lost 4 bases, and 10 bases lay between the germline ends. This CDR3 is CSVEGGGGTEAFF. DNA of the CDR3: TGCAGCGTTGAAGGGGGAGGGGGCACTGAAGCTTTCTTT.

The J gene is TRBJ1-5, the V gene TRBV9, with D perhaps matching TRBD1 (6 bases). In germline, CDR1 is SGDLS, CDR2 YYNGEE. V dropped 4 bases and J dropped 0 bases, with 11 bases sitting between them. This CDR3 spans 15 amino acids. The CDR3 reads CASSRGQNSNQPQHF. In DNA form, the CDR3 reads TGTGCCAGCAGCCGTGGACAGAATAGCAATCAGCCCCAGCATTTT.

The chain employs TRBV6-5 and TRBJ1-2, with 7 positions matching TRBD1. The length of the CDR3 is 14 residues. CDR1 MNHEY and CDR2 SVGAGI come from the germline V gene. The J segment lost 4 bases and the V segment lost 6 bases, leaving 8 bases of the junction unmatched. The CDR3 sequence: CASRVTGEGYGYTF. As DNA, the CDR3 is TGTGCCAGCAGGGTAACAGGGGAAGGCTATGGCTACACCTTC.

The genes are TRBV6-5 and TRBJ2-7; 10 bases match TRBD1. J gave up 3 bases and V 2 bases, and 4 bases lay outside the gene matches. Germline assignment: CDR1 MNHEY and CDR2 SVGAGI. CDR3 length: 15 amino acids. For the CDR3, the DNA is TGTGCCAGCAGTTACGGACAGGGGGGGGGCTACGAGCAGTACTTC. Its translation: CASSYGQGGGYEQYF.

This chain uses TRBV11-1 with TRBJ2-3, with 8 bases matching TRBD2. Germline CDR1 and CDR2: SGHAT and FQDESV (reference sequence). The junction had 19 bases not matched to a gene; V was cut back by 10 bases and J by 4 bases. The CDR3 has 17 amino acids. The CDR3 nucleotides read TGTGCCACCTCCATCCCGCGGGGGGCCTCCCACGCAGATACGCAGTATTTT. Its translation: CATSIPRGASHADTQYF.

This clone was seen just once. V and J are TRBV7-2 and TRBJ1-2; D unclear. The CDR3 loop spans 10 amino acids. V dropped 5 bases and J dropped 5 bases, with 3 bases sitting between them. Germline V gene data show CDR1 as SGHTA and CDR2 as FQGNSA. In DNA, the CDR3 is TGTGCCAGCAGCCTATATGGCTACACCTTC. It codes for CASSLYGYTF.

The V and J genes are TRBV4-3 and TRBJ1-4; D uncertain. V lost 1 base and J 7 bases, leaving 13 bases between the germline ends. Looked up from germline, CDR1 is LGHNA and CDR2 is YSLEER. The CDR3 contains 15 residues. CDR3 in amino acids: CASSQVRVKGEKLFF. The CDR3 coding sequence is TGCGCCAGCAGCCAAGTGAGGGTTAAAGGTGAAAAACTGTTTTTT.

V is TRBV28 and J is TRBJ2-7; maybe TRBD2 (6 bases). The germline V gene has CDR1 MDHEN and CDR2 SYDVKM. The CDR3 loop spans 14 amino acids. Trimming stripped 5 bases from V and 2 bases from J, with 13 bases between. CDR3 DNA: TGTGCCAGCAGTACGGCGGGGAATACCTACGAGCAGTACTTC. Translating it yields CASSTAGNTYEQYF. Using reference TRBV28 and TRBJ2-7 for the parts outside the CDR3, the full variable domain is DVKVTQSSRYLVKRTGEKVFLECVQDMDHENMFWYRQDPGLGLRLIYFSYDVKMKEKGDIPEGYSVSREKKERFSLILESASTNQTSMYLCASSTAGNTYEQYFGPGTRLTVT.

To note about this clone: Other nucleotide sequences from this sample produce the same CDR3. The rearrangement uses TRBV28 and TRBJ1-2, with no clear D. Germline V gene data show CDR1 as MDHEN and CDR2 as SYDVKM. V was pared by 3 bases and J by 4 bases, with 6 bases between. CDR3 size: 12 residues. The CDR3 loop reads CASSFRSYGYTF. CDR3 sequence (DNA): TGTGCCAGCAGTTTCCGGAGCTATGGCTACACCTTC.

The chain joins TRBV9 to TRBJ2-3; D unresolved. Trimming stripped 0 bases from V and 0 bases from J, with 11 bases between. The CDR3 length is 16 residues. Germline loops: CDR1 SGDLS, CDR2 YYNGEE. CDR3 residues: CASSVGAYPSTDTQYF. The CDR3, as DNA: TGTGCCAGCAGCGTAGGAGCCTACCCTAGCACAGATACGCAGTATTTT. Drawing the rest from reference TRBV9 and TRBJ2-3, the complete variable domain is DSGVTQTPKHLITATGQRVTLRCSPRSGDLSVYWYQQSLDQGLQFLIQYYNGEERAKGNILERFSAQQFPDLHSELNLSSLELGDSALYFCASSVGAYPSTDTQYFGPGTRLTVL.

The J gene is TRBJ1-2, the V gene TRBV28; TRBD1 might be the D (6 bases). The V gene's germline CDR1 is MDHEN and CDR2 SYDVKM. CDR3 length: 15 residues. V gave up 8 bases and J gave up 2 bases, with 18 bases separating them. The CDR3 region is CASSRGGGRNYGYTF. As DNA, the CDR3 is TGTGCCAGCTCCCGCGGGGGGGGCAGGAACTATGGCTACACCTTC.

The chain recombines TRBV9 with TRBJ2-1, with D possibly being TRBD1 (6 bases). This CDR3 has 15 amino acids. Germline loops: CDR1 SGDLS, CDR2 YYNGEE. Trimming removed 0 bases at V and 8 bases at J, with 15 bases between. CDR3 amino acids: CASSVAIQGSDEQFF. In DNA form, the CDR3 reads TGTGCCAGCAGCGTAGCTATACAGGGTTCGGATGAGCAGTTCTTC.

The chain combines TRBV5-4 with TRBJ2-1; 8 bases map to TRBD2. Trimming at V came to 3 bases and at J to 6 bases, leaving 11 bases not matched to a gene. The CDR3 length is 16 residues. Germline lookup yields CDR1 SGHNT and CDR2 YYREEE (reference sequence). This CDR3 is CASSSSHGRAGNEQFF. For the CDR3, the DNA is TGTGCCAGCAGCTCCTCCCACGGGAGGGCCGGCAATGAGCAGTTCTTC.

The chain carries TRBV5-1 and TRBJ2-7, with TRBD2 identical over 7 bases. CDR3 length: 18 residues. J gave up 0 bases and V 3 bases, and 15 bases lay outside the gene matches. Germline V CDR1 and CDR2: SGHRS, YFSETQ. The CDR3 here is CASSSRKTSLQPSYEQYF. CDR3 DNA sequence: TGCGCCAGCAGCTCCCGGAAGACTAGCCTCCAACCCTCCTACGAGCAGTACTTC.

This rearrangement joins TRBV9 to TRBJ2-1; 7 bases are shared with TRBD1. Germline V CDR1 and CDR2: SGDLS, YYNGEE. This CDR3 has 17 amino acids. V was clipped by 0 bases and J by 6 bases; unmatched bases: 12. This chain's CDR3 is CASSVEGGPTPLNEQFF. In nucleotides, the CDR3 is TGTGCCAGCAGCGTAGAAGGGGGCCCCACACCCCTCAATGAGCAGTTCTTC.

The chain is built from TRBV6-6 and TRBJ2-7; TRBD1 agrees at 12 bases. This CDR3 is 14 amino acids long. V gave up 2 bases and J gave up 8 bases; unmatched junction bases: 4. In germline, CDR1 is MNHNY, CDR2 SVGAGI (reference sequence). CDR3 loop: CASSYRGQGAKQYF. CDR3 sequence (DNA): TGTGCCAGCAGTTACCGGGGACAGGGGGCAAAGCAGTACTTC.